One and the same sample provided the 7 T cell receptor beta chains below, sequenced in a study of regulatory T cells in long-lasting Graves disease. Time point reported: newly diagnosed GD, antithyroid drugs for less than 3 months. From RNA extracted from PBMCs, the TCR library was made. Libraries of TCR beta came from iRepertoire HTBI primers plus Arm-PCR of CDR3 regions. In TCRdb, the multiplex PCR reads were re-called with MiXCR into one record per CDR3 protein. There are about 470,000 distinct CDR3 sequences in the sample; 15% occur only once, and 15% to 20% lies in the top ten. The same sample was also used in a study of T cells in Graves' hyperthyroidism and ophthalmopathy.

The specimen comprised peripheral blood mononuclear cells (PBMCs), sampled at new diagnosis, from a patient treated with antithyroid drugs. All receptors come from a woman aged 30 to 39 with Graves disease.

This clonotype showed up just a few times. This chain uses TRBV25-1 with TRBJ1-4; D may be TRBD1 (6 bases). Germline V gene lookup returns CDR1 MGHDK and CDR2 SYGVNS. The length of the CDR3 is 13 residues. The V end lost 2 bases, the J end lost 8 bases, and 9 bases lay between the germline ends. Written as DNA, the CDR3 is TGTGCCAGCAGTGAAACAGGGTACGAAAAACTGTTTTTT. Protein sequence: CASSETGYEKLFF.

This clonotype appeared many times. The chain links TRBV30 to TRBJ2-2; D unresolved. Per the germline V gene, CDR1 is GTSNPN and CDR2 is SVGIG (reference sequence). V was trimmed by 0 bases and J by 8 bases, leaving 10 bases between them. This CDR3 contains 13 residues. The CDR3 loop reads CAWSVLLGGELFF. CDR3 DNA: TGTGCCTGGAGTGTACTCCTCGGGGGGGAGCTGTTTTTT.

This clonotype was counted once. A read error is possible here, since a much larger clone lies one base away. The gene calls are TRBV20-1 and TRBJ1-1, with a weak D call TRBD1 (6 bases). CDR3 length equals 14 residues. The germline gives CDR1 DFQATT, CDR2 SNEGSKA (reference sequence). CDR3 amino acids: CGAPDSLMNTEAFF. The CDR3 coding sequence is TGCGGTGCTCCGGACAGCCTAATGAACACTGAAGCTTTCTTT.

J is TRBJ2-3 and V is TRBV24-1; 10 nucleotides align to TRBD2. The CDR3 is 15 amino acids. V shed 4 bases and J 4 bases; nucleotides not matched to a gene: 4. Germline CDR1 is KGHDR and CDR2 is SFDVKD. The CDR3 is CATSEVGLAPDTQYF. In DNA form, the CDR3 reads TGTGCCACCAGTGAGGTGGGACTAGCGCCAGATACGCAGTATTTT.

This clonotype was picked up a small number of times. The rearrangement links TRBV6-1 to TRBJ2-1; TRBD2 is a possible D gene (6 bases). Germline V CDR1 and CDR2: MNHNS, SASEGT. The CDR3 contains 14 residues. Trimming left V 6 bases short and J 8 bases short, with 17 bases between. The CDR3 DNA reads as TGTGCCAGCAGCCGGGACTGGCTAGGGGATGAGCAGTTCTTC. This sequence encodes CASSRDWLGDEQFF.

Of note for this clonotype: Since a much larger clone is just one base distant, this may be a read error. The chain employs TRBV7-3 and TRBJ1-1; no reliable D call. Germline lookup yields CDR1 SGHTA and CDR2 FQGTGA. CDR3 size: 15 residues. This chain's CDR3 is CASGLNVGPASEAFF. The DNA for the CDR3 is TGTGCCAGCGGCTTAAATGTCGGGCCAGCTTCTGAAGCTTTCTTT. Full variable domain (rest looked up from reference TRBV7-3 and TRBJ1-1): GAGVSQTPSNKVTEKGKYVELRCDPISGHTALYWYRQSLGQGPEFLIYFQGTGAADDSGLPNDRFFAVRPEGSVSTLKIQRTERGDSAVYLCASGLNVGPASEAFFGQGTRLTVV.

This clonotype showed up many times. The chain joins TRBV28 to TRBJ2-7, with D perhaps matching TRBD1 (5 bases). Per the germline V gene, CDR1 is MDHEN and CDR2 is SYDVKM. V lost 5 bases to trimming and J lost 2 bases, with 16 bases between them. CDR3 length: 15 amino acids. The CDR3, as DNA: TGTGCCAGCAGTGGGGCAGGAACTTCAACCTACGAGCAGTACTTC. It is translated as CASSGAGTSTYEQYF.